This TCR beta chain is from a study of CD8 T cells in ankylosing spondylitis. Notes on the study in general: Characteristic, it appeared, of ankylosing spondylitis blood was a TCR beta motif of several highly homologous variants. Earlier studies detected some motif variants in reactive arthritis synovial fluid and blood. As reported, disease-linked clones showed significant enrichment in matched ankylosing spondylitis synovial fluid.

Preparation of TCR beta libraries was done by quantitative 5'-RACE with molecular barcodes. Each CDR3 protein is one row after TCRdb ran MiXCR on the 5' RACE reads. Here the sample spans about 200,000 distinct CDR3 sequences, roughly 24% being singletons. The CDR3 is 15 residues long. The germline CDR1 and CDR2 sequences are LGHNA and YNFKEQ. Trimming took 0 bases from V and 5 from J, leaving 11 bases between them. This clonotype was recorded many times. Its antigen is as yet unknown. The material sequenced was blood, either unsorted or a sorted T cell fraction (not recorded which). The sequence derives from a male donor with ankylosing spondylitis or in good health (not recorded which). This chain uses TRBV4-2 with TRBJ1-5; D unclear. The CDR3 nucleotides read TGTGCCAGCAGCCAAGATCCAGACGCAGATCAGCCCCAGCATTTT. Protein sequence: CASSQDPDADQPQHF.